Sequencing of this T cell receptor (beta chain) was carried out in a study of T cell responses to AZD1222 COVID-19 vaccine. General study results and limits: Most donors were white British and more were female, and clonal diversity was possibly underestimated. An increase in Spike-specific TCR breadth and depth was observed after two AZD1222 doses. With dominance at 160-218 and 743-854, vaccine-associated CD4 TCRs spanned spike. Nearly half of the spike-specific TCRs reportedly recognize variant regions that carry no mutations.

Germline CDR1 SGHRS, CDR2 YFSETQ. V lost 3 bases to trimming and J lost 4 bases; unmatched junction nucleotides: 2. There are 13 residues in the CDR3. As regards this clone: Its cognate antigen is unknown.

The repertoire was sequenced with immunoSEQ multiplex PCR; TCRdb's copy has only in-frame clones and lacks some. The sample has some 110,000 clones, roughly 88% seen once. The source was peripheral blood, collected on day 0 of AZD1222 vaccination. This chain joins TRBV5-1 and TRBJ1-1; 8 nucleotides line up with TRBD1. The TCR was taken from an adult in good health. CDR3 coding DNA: TGCGCCAGCAGCTGGACAGGGACCACTGAAGCTTTCTTT. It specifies CASSWTGTTEAFF. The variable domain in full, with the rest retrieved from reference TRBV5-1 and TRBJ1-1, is KAGVTQTPRYLIKTRGQQVTLSCSPISGHRSVSWYQQTPGQGLQFLFEYFSETQRNKGNFPGRFSGRQFSNSRSEMNVSTLELGDSALYLCASSWTGTTEAFFGQGTRLTVV.